Listed here are 21 T cell receptor beta chains from one sample, sequenced in a study of T-cell memory formation after mild COVID-19 (dated by TCRdb to 2020 to 2023). The library was produced with 5' RACE. Sequencing used an Illumina NovaSeq 6000. TCRdb reprocessing: public reads trimmed at Q25 with fastp, clones called with MiXCR, in-frame beta chains kept. Each CDR3 protein gets just one entry, which takes the most common genes and DNA from the rows behind it. For this sample there are 92,000 or so distinct CDR3 sequences; about 13% appear just once. About 27% of the sample goes to the ten largest clones. Material: PBMCs or a T cell subset sorted from them (not recorded which). These receptor sequences come from an adult woman who had mild COVID-19 (a few samples of this study predate the infection). The sample titles of this study are shuffled in the database, so cell type and time point are left out; the donor was told from shared clones.

This clonotype has ten or more counts. The chain couples TRBV20-1 to TRBJ2-7; D remains unclear. V lost 0 bases and J lost 1, with 7 bases in between. The CDR3 runs to 13 residues. Germline lookup yields CDR1 DFQATT and CDR2 SNEGSKA (reference sequence). The CDR3 DNA is TGCAGTGCTAGAGATTTGGGTTCCTACGAGCAGTACTTC. It is translated as CSARDLGSYEQYF.

This clonotype was counted between two and nine times. This chain links TRBV30 with TRBJ2-6; D is uncertain. Trimming left V 1 base short and J 0 bases short, with 7 bases between. This CDR3 contains 15 residues. Germline CDR1 GTSNPN, CDR2 SVGIG (reference sequence). The CDR3 bases are TGTGCCTGGAGTGAGCTGAGCTCTGGGGCCAACGTCCTGACTTTC. It codes for CAWSELSSGANVLTF.

The gene calls are TRBV4-3 and TRBJ2-1; possibly TRBD2 for D (6 bases). Germline values: CDR1 LGHNA, CDR2 YSLEER. CDR3 length equals 15 residues. V lost 1 base, J lost 8 bases, and 15 bases lay in between. CDR3 sequence (DNA): TGCGCCAGCAGCCAAGGAGGAACGGGAGTCGATGAGCAGTTCTTC. Translating it yields CASSQGGTGVDEQFF.

The sample holds many counts of this clonotype. This chain joins TRBV6-5 and TRBJ1-5; D is ambiguous. Trimming pared 6 bases from V and 2 bases from J, leaving 11 bases between. Germline CDR1 MNHEY, CDR2 SVGAGI. There are 14 residues in the CDR3. This CDR3 reads CASSQGSGNQPQHF. The CDR3 region has the DNA TGTGCCAGCAGCCAAGGGTCCGGCAATCAGCCCCAGCATTTT.

V gene TRBV4-2 combines with J gene TRBJ2-7, with a tentative D call TRBD1 (5 bases). The CDR3 has 16 amino acids. Trimming left V 0 bases short and J 4 bases short, with 16 bases between. CDR1 is LGHNA and CDR2 is YNFKEQ in the germline V gene. The CDR3 reads CASSQEGGAFSYEQYF. As DNA, the CDR3 is TGTGCCAGCAGCCAAGAGGGTGGGGCATTCTCTTACGAGCAGTACTTC.

V and J are TRBV29-1 and TRBJ1-1, with D perhaps matching TRBD1 (5 bases). Between the trimmed V and J ends, which lost 3 bases and 1 base, there was a span of 15 bases. Germline V lookup: CDR1 SQVTM, CDR2 ANQGSEA. The CDR3 extends over 15 amino acids. The CDR3 DNA is TGCAGCGTTGATCCTATGAGCGGGGCGAACACTGAAGCTTTCTTT. This gives the protein CSVDPMSGANTEAFF.

This clonotype was counted ten times or more. The rearrangement links TRBV7-8 to TRBJ2-1, with 7 nucleotides matching TRBD1. Losses at the gene ends were 4 bases for V and 9 bases for J; bases not matched to a gene: 12. Germline CDR1 and CDR2: SGHVS and FQNEAQ. The CDR3 length is 15 residues. The CDR3 reads CASSSTTGLGFEQFF. DNA for the CDR3: TGTGCCAGCAGCTCAACGACAGGGTTGGGATTTGAGCAGTTCTTC.

In nucleotides, the CDR3 is TGTGCCAGCAGCAAACCCCCCACTGAAGCTTTCTTT. Protein sequence: CASSKPPTEAFF. The chain carries TRBV21-1 and TRBJ1-1; the table's D call, TRBD1, has no DNA check behind it. TRBV21-1 is a known pseudogene. The CDR3 loop spans 12 amino acids.

A few counts support this clonotype. The J gene is TRBJ2-3, the V gene TRBV12-3 or TRBV12-4; D is tentatively TRBD1 or TRBD2 (6 bases each). The V end lost 5 bases, the J end lost 4 bases, and 19 bases lay between the germline ends. The CDR3 consists of 16 residues. The chain's CDR3 is CASSDETEGVPDTQYF. CDR3 nucleotides: TGTGCCAGCAGTGACGAGACGGAGGGGGTTCCAGATACGCAGTATTTT.

This clonotype showed up just a few times. The chain uses TRBV11-1 and TRBJ2-1, with 9 bases identical to TRBD2. The CDR3 runs to 14 residues. V trimming: 3 bases; J trimming: 8 bases; junction bases outside the gene matches: 5. Germline V gene data show CDR1 as SGHAT and CDR2 as FQDESV (reference sequence). The CDR3 loop is CASSLLAGFHEQFF. The CDR3 bases are TGTGCCAGCAGCTTGCTAGCGGGGTTCCATGAGCAGTTCTTC.

The chain combines TRBV4-1 with TRBJ2-3; no firm D call. The V end lost 3 bases, the J end lost 5 bases, and 9 bases lay between the germline ends. Per the germline V gene, CDR1 is MGHRA and CDR2 is YSYEKL. CDR3 size: 13 residues. CDR3 region: CASSHVYEDTQYF. The DNA of the CDR3 is TGCGCCAGCAGCCATGTCTATGAAGATACGCAGTATTTT.

This chain connects TRBV2 to TRBJ2-5; a possible D gene is TRBD2 (7 bases). The CDR3 contains 15 residues. V dropped 3 bases and J dropped 4 bases, with 15 bases sitting between them. CDR1 is SNHLY, CDR2 FYNNEI, per germline. The CDR3 nucleotides read TGTGCCAGCAGTGAGGGAGGGGGTTCGGCAGAGACCCAGTACTTC. Translation: CASSEGGGSAETQYF.

This clonotype was seen more than once but under ten times. This chain links TRBV15 with TRBJ2-2; D gene unclear. CDR1 and CDR2 (germline): LNHNV, YYDKDF (reference sequence). V was cut by 2 bases and J by 1 base, with 14 bases left in between. The CDR3 contains 17 residues. CDR3 region: CATSRPWTVENTGELFF. DNA of the CDR3: TGTGCCACCAGCAGACCATGGACGGTGGAGAACACCGGGGAGCTGTTTTTT.

V usage is TRBV18 and J usage is TRBJ1-3; D perhaps matches TRBD1 (6 bases). V was pared by 3 bases and J by 3 bases, with 27 bases between. Germline loops: CDR1 KGHSH, CDR2 LQKENI. The CDR3 consists of 20 residues. Written as DNA, the CDR3 is TGTGCCAGCTCACCCCGAGGCCCACACGAGGGGGTTATCTATGGAAACACCATATATTTT. This encodes CASSPRGPHEGVIYGNTIYF. Based on the CDR3 plus reference TRBV18 and TRBJ1-3, the full variable domain is NAGVMQNPRHLVRRRGQEARLRCSPMKGHSHVYWYRQLPEEGLKFMVYLQKENIIDESGMPKERFSAEFPKEGPSILRIQQVVRGDSAAYFCASSPRGPHEGVIYGNTIYFGEGSWLTVV.

The V and J genes are TRBV4-1 and TRBJ2-2; D is perhaps TRBD1 or TRBD2 (5 bases each). Germline V gives CDR1 MGHRA, CDR2 YSYEKL. This CDR3 has 14 amino acids. The V gene lost 2 bases and the J gene lost 4 bases, with 8 bases spanning the gap. Written as DNA, the CDR3 is TGCGCCAGCAGCCAACGGGGCGGCACCGGGGAGCTGTTTTTT. The encoded protein is CASSQRGGTGELFF.

The chain links TRBV5-6 to TRBJ2-1; 12 bases match TRBD2. Per the germline V gene, CDR1 is SGHDT and CDR2 is YYEEEE. Germline trimming cut 0 bases from V and 8 bases from J; bases unmatched to any gene: 9. The CDR3 consists of 17 residues. For the CDR3, the DNA is TGTGCCAGCAGCTTGGGAAGGACTAGCGGGGCCTTTCATGAGCAGTTCTTC. The encoded protein is CASSLGRTSGAFHEQFF. The full variable domain, with the rest looked up from reference TRBV5-6 and TRBJ2-1, is DAGVTQSPTHLIKTRGQQVTLRCSPKSGHDTVSWYQQALGQGPQFIFQYYEEEERQRGNFPDRFSGHQFPNYSSELNVNALLLGDSALYLCASSLGRTSGAFHEQFFGPGTRLTVL.

This clonotype was counted once. The germline gene is not matched at one end of the junction; a read error may be the cause. The rearrangement joins TRBV7-9 to TRBJ1-5, with 8 bases that match TRBD1. This CDR3 has 17 amino acids. The V gene's germline CDR1 is SEHNR and CDR2 FQNEAQ (reference sequence). CDR3 coding DNA: TGTGCCAGCAGCTTAGACCCAGGGGGCTATAGCAATCAGCCCCAGAATTTT. This translates into CASSLDPGGYSNQPQNF.

By share, this clonotype ranks as large. The chain couples TRBV7-9 to TRBJ2-7, with unresolved D. Trimming removed 1 base from V and 3 bases from J, with 10 bases in between. CDR1 and CDR2 (germline): SEHNR, FQNEAQ (reference sequence). The CDR3 has 14 residues. The CDR3 sequence is CASSLVLTDYEQYF. As DNA, the CDR3 is TGTGCCAGCAGCTTAGTTTTAACAGACTACGAGCAGTACTTC.

This clonotype has a handful of counts. The chain joins TRBV4-1 to TRBJ1-2; maybe TRBD1 (5 bases). V was cut by 4 bases and J by 2 bases, with 8 bases left in between. The CDR3 runs 13 residues. In germline, CDR1 is MGHRA, CDR2 YSYEKL. The CDR3 is CASSLQGNYGYTF. The CDR3 nucleotides are TGCGCCAGCAGCCTTCAGGGAAACTATGGCTACACCTTC.

V is TRBV12-3 or TRBV12-4 and J is TRBJ2-2, with D tentatively TRBD1 (6 bases). The ends were cut back, 6 bases at V and 0 bases at J, with 17 bases in the middle. The length of the CDR3 is 17 residues. The CDR3 bases are TGTGCCAGCAGCTGGACTCCGGGACACCCGAACACCGGGGAGCTGTTTTTT. Translation gives CASSWTPGHPNTGELFF.

The rearrangement links TRBV4-3 to TRBJ2-1, with a tentative D call TRBD1 (5 bases). Trimming removed 3 bases at V and 9 bases at J, with 15 bases between. CDR3 length: 14 amino acids. Looked up from germline, CDR1 is LGHNA and CDR2 is YSLEER. The DNA of the CDR3 is TGCGCCAGCAGCCACCGGAACAGGATGGGTGAGCAGTTCTTC. It translates to CASSHRNRMGEQFF.